This record looks at one T cell receptor (beta chain) sequence and its context. Its specific antigen is unknown. No much larger clonotype is one base removed from it; base qualities were not supplied. The data originate from a study of cytomegalovirus exposure and HLA in healthy donors (dated by TCRdb to 2016 to 2017). For the study in its entirety: An earlier analysis of 587 of the donors reported 276 Gb of sequence data and 95 million to 130 million unique TCR beta sequences obtained from around 190 million T cells. Among some 410 genotyped donors of the cohort, an average of approximately 230,000 unique TCR beta nucleotide sequences were sequenced per donor, roughly 18% of them non-productive. Class I and class II HLA loci were covered by the typing at four-digit resolution. In the later analysis, no new phenotypic data were used to find candidate immune exposures; instead, reliance was placed on TCR beta sequences and their occurrence across donors. Approximately 330 gigabases of sequencing data and approximately 92 million unique TCR sequences made up an early release that covered over 550 HLA-typed donors. Every discovery cohort repertoire had been produced on one sequencing platform. Five DR-DQ haplotypes were treated as single units for association and clustering because of strong linkage in the cohort. The study profiled the T cell repertoires of 550 to 700 subjects by immunosequencing and related them to cytomegalovirus serostatus. Donor age, sex, ethnicity and CMV serostatus were compiled alongside the repertoire data. In addition to the first cohort of approximately 650 subjects, a separate validation cohort of 120 different subjects was used. The aim of the study was to test whether cataloging public T cell receptors could identify signatures of past pathogen exposure. To study patterns of TCR occurrence, a later analysis re-analyzed previously published TCR beta repertoires from 700 or so donors and added high-resolution HLA genotyping. Typing coverage varied by locus: roughly 620-640 donors for A, B, C, DRB1 and DQB1; roughly 500 for DQA1; more than 600 for DPA1; approximately 450 for DPB1. An earlier analysis of more than 450 of the donors used high-throughput TCR beta sequencing to judge whether each TCR beta V gene segment behaved as functional or pseudogenic. In a later genetic analysis, genome-wide SNP genotypes for about 55% of the 666 donors were used, and that subset was treated as a discovery cohort. High-throughput TCR immunosequencing, statistical association of individual TCRs with disease status, and machine learning were combined to predict cytomegalovirus infection status. Among the roughly 400 genotyped donors, approximately 76% belonged to the genetic ancestry cluster associated with self-reported Caucasian donors. What the work shows at the level of the full study, not this receptor alone: Over 15 rarely observed V segments, including chromosome 9 orphons, were excluded from the earlier analysis of some 590 of the donors because counts were too low. The authors suggested that the approach could potentially be generalized to other disease states and immunological phenotypes. According to a later analysis, TCR association rates differed among HLA loci, with DRB1 alleles showing the most associated TCRs and HLA-C alleles showing the fewest. Across donors, most TCR sequences were observed very rarely, whereas some public TCRs were present in many individuals. Linkage disequilibrium might explain the correlated functional status among segregating V segments, but an unknown experimental factor could not be ruled out. Immune exposure information for the cohort was limited to CMV serostatus. Sequencing depth was assumed to be roughly uniform across donors in the presence/absence analyses, though that assumption may not hold. Because the 87-base-pair reads could not distinguish some IMGT-functional V segments, including TRBV6-2 and TRBV6-3, those segments were excluded. A further reported finding was that TCR beta sequences accurately predicted the HLA-A and HLA-B alleles for most subjects in the first cohort. In an earlier analysis of approximately 590 of the donors, most TCR beta V segments were observed in productive rearrangements about 87% or about 30% of the time, broadly matching IMGT annotations. Strong co-occurrence of HLA alleles, especially DR and DQ, made assigning TCR associations to individual alleles difficult. This cohort had only TCR beta chains sequenced, and the lack of alpha or paired-chain data limited which features could be detected. Specific HLA alleles were associated with 18,000 or so TCR beta sequences at a false discovery rate of 0.05 in a later analysis. A group of highly shared sequence variants was considered likely to be a technical artifact of the sequencing pipeline. An association between a missense DCLRE1C variant and V-gene and J-gene trimming of TCR beta chains was found in a later genetic analysis and replicated in an independent cohort. In the study, around 150 TCR beta chains were listed as associated with cytomegalovirus. A later genetic analysis reported fewer N-insertions in productive TCRs among donors in an Asian-associated ancestry cluster than the approximately 670-donor mean. Because some donors lacked HLA typing at each locus, the association tests relied only on the typed subset. The classifier was reported to diagnose cytomegalovirus status with high specificity and sensitivity in both the original and validation cohorts. According to a later analysis, most CMV-associated TCR beta chains appeared to be HLA-restricted, and the HLA associations seemed to be driven largely by CMV exposure. Three of the identified cytomegalovirus-associated TCR beta chains were confirmed in vitro to be specific for cytomegalovirus antigens. In a later analysis, HLA-associated TCR beta chains showed more clonal expansion and lower generation probabilities than non-associated chains that were equally common. In a later analysis, several top co-occurrence clusters were reported to appear linked to parvovirus B19, influenza, CMV and Epstein-Barr virus.

Libraries were made using the immunoSEQ multiplex PCR assay. The multiplex PCR relied on a mix of 60 forward primers for TCR Vbeta segments and 13 reverse primers for TCR Jbeta segments. Amplification of the CDR3 region of rearranged TCR beta genes was performed with a multiplex PCR assay on genomic DNA. On the Illumina HiSeq System, the amplified TCR beta libraries were sequenced as 87-base-pair reads. The authors' analysis ran thus. A later analysis counted 65 million to 90 million unique TCR beta chains across the 690 or so repertoires, and around 9.9 million of these chains were shared by at least two donors. To remove PCR and sequencing errors, raw reads were error-corrected and collapsed into unique sequences using a nearest-neighbor algorithm that merged closely related sequences. CDR3 sequences were aligned to IMGT reference sequences to assign V, D and J gene segments. Each retained sequence needed at least a six-nucleotide match to both a V gene segment and a J gene segment. Rearrangements were called productive when the CDR3 lacked stop codons and stayed in frame with V and J; all others were non-productive. Following IMGT convention, CDR3 was defined as the stretch from the second conserved V-encoded cysteine to the conserved J-encoded phenylalanine. In an earlier analysis of approximately 590 of the donors, sequences lacking an unambiguous match to a single V gene segment were excluded. An earlier analysis of several hundred of the donors called V segments functional above 56.7% productive rearrangements and segregating when the between-donor standard deviation exceeded 5%. A statistical classification framework was built to diagnose cytomegalovirus status from the catalog of TCR beta chain sequences. A later analysis assigned V and J genes by comparing TCR nucleotide sequences with IMGT/GENE-DB human TR gene sequences. Using the TCRdist pipeline, a later analysis assigned CDR3 sequences along with most-parsimonious VDJ recombination scenarios. In a later analysis, every TCR beta chain was defined by the combination of its CDR3 amino acid sequence and its V-gene family, and reads without a unique V-gene family were dropped. In a later analysis, 500 to 700 highly shared, low-generation-probability nucleotide sequences were removed to address suspected cross-contamination and a sequencing artifact. A later analysis calculated a clonal expansion index for each public chain from normalized within-repertoire ranks of inferred template counts. In a later analysis, generation probabilities were computed using a VDJ recombination model fitted to out-of-frame rearrangements, and the results were checked against IGoR. In a later analysis, TCR-TCR, TCR-HLA and TCR-CMV co-occurrence was scored with hypergeometric tests, and a repertoire-size bias correction was applied to TCR pairs. In a later analysis, false discovery rates were estimated by permuting HLA or CMV assignments 20 times. In a later analysis, co-occurring TCRs were grouped using DBSCAN, and TCRdist sequence similarity was added for clustering within HLA-allele-positive subsets. Co-occurrence clustering excluded repertoires with fewer than 30,000 or more than 120,000 public chains, plus five with anomalous nucleotide sharing. Entries here come from immuneACCESS through TCRdb and include only in-frame sequences with V and J called. Some clones fail to appear in such tables; in the studies checked, an unresolved V gene covers under half of the shortfall, and the cause of the remainder is unknown. D and trimming come from the DNA, and the V and J calls and clone size come from that table. This sample gives 100,000 to 120,000 clones in total; over 55% of them show up just once. About 8.6% of the sample rests with the top ten.

The CDR3 runs 14 amino acids, cysteine and phenylalanine included. Just the 42-base CDR3 DNA is kept, in frame starting at base 1. The cohort comprised 670 or so healthy bone marrow donors. All cohort members were sampled while nominally healthy, although unrecorded immune exposures were likely present. The donor was CMV seropositive and belonged to the group of 270 or so seropositive cohort members. Each donor provided a peripheral blood sample, and peripheral blood mononuclear cells were used for TCR beta sequencing. The Qiagen DNeasy Blood Extraction Kit was used to extract genomic DNA from the blood cell samples.

The receptor chain draws on TRBV7-5 and TRBJ1-6; the table's D call, TRBD1, was not checked against the DNA. TRBV7-5 is a pseudogene locus. The sequenced material came from PBMCs. The TCR was taken from a man aged 18-30 years in good health and CMV-seropositive. The bases read TGTGTCAGAAGCAACAGGGGGCGCCTAACACCCCTCCACTTT. Its translation reads: CVRSNRGRLTPLHF.